This TCR beta chain is drawn from a study of CD8 T cells in ankylosing spondylitis. Study findings and constraints: Characteristic of ankylosing spondylitis blood, it appeared, was a TCR beta motif comprising roughly 8 highly homologous variants. As reported, disease-linked clones showed significant enrichment in matched ankylosing spondylitis synovial fluid. Disease-associated clones were CD8+ and fairly uncommon in peripheral blood. Some motif variants had been reported before (in reactive arthritis synovial fluid and blood).

Points on this clonotype: Its antigen is not identified.

V lost 8 bases and J 3 bases, leaving 16 bases between the germline ends. The CDR3 has 14 amino acids. 5'-RACE, quantitative and with molecular barcodes, yielded the TCR beta libraries. From the 5' RACE reads, TCRdb called clonotypes with MiXCR, one entry per CDR3 protein. This table has 450,000 or so distinct CDR3 sequences, 25% to 30% appearing once. The gene calls are TRBV12-3 or TRBV12-4 and TRBJ1-1; D possibly corresponds to TRBD1 (5 bases). The source is a male donor with ankylosing spondylitis. The material sequenced was blood, either unsorted or a sorted T cell fraction (not recorded which). The CDR3: CASAPGGKDTEAFF. The CDR3 DNA follows: TGTGCCAGCGCCCCCGGGGGGAAGGACACTGAAGCTTTCTTT.